This TCR beta chain derives from a study of blood T cell repertoires in COVID-19. The overall study: COVID-19 samples collected from the United States, Italy and Spain covered acute and convalescent phases. Sources were T cells, B-cell-depleted T cells, or PBMCs; the material itself was cDNA or gDNA.

The Seattle patients joined while their infection was active and were tracked longitudinally afterward. After removal of 0 bases from V and 4 bases from J, the junction contained 14 bases not matched to a gene. CDR3 length equals 19 residues. Per the germline V gene, CDR1 is LNHNV and CDR2 is YYDKDF (reference sequence). Original processing notes: By means of reference gene primer amplification, nucleated cell counts were estimated. TCRdb keeps only in-frame clones here, not all; method: immunoSEQ multiplex PCR. Clone size and the V and J calls come from that table; the DNA yielded D and trimming. The sample has about 370,000 clones, approximately 87% seen once.

The sample consisted of peripheral blood. The TCR was taken from a young woman with COVID-19, enrolled during active disease. V and J are TRBV15 and TRBJ2-2, with TRBD2 matching 7 bases. CDR3 DNA: TGTGCCACCAGCAGAGATCTATTTAAAACTAGCGCGATCACCGGGGAGCTGTTTTTT. This gives the protein CATSRDLFKTSAITGELFF.